This note documents a single T cell receptor (beta chain) sequence. Antigen unknown. This sample was included in a study of shared clonotypes between healthy human individuals. Study outcomes and limitations: Larger richness was generally estimated for naive than memory subsets. Large depth notwithstanding, sorted-subset sequencing proved incomplete by rarefaction.

Clones were sequenced by immunoSEQ multiplex PCR, and TCRdb holds only the in-frame ones, with some missing. The sample has over 2 million clones; about 95% are singletons. None of the donors, who were healthy HIV-negative adults, had recently had acute infections or vaccinations. CD4+ cells were split into CD45RA+ naive and CD45RA-negative memory subsets. The V gene lost 6 bases and the J gene lost 0 bases, with 15 bases spanning the gap. CDR1 SNHLY and CDR2 FYNNEI come from the germline V gene. There are 16 residues in the CDR3. The genes are TRBV2 and TRBJ1-5; D perhaps matches TRBD1 (5 bases). The sequence came from a man aged 18 to 35 in good health. Sequenced input: naive CD4+ T cells sorted from blood. Described subset: CD45RA+ positively selected. The DNA of the CDR3 is TGTGCCAGCAGCCGACGCGGGGCGGCTAGCAATCAGCCCCAGCATTTT. Protein product: CASSRRGAASNQPQHF.